This T cell receptor beta chain was sequenced during a study of T cell responses to AZD1222 COVID-19 vaccine. TCRdb's copy holds only in-frame clones and misses some; the assay was immunoSEQ multiplex PCR. The sample gives around 130,000 clones, roughly nine tenths of which show up once; around 2.9% is in the top ten. This CDR3 has 13 amino acids. V dropped 6 bases and J dropped 7 bases, with 10 bases sitting between them. The germline gives CDR1 MNHNY, CDR2 SVGAGI (reference sequence). Recipients boosted at about 4 weeks or about 12 weeks are pooled. This clone was seen only once. This specimen was peripheral blood, taken 28 days after the second AZD1222 dose. The TCR originated in an adult who received the AZD1222 COVID-19 vaccine. The chain links TRBV6-6 to TRBJ1-6; D is uncertain. CDR3 loop: CASSRLENSPLHF. In DNA, the CDR3 is TGTGCCAGCAGCCGCCTTGAGAATTCACCCCTCCACTTT.